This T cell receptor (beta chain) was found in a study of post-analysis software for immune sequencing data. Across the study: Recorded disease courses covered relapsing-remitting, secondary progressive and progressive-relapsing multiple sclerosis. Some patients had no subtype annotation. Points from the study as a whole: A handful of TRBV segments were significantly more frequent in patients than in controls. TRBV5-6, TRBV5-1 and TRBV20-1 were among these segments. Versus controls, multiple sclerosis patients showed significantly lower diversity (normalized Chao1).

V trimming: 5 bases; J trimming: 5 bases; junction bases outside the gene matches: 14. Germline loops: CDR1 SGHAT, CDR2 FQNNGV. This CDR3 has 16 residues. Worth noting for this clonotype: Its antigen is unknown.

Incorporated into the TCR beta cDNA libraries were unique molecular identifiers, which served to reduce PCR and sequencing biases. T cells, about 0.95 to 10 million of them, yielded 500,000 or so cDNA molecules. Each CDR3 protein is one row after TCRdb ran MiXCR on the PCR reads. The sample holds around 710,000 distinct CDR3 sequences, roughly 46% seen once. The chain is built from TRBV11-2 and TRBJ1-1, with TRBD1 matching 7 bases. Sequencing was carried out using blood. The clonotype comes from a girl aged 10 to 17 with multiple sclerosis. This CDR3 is CASSRWRGRVGTEAFF. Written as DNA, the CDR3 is TGTGCCAGCAGCCGGTGGAGGGGGCGTGTAGGGACTGAAGCTTTCTTT.